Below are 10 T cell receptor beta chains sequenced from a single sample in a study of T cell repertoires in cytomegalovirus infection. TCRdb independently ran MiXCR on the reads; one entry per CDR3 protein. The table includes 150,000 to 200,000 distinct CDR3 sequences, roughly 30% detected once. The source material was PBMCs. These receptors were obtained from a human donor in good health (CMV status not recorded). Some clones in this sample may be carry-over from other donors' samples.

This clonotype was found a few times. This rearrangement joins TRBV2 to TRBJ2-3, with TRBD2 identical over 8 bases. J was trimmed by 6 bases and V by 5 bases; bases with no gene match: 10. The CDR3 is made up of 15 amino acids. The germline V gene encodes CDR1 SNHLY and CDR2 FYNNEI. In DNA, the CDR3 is TGTGCCAGCAGTACTCAGGGAGCGGGGGAGGATACGCAGTATTTT. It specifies CASSTQGAGEDTQYF.

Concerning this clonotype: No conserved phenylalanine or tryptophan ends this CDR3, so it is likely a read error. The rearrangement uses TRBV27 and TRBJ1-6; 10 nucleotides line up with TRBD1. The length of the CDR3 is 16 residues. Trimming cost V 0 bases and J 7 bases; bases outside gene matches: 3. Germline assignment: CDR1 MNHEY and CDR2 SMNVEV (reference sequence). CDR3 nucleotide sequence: TGTGCCAGCAGTTTATCTGGGACAGGGGAAAATTCACCCCTCCACTCT. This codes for CASSLSGTGENSPLHS.

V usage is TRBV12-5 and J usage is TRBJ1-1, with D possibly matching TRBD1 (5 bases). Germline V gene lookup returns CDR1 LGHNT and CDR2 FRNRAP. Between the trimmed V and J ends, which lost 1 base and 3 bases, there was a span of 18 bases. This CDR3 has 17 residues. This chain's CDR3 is CASGLGRDRSGHTEAFF. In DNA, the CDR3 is TGTGCTAGTGGTTTGGGGAGGGACCGTTCGGGGCACACTGAAGCTTTCTTT.

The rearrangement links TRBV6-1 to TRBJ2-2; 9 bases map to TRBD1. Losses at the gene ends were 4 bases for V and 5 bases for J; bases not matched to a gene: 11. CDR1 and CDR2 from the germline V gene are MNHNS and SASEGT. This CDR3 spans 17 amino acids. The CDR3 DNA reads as TGTGCCAGCAGTGCATTGACCGGGACAGGGAGGACCGGGGAGCTGTTTTTT. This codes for CASSALTGTGRTGELFF.

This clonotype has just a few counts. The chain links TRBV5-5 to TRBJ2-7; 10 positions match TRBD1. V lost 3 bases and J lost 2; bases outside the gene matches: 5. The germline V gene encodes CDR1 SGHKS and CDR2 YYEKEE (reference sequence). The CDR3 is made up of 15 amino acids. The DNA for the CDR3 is TGTGCCAGCAGCTACCGGGACAGGGGTCCCTACGAGCAGTACTTC. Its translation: CASSYRDRGPYEQYF.

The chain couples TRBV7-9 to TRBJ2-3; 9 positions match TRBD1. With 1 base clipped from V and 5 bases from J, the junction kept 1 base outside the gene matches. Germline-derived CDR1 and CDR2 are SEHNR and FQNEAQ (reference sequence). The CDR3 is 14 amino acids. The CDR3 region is CASSLDRGQDTQYF. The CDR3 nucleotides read TGTGCCAGCAGCTTAGACAGGGGGCAAGATACGCAGTATTTT.

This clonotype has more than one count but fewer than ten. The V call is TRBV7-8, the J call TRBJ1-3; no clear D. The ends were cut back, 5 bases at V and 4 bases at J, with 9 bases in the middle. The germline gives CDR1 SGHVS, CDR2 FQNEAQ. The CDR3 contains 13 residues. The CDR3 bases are TGTGCCAGCAGCCCCTCCTTAGGAAACACCATATATTTT. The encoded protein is CASSPSLGNTIYF. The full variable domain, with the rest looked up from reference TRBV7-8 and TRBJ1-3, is GAGVSQSPRYKVAKRGQDVALRCDPISGHVSLFWYQQALGQGPEFLTYFQNEAQLDKSGLPSDRFFAERPEGSVSTLKIQRTQQEDSAVYLCASSPSLGNTIYFGEGSWLTVV.

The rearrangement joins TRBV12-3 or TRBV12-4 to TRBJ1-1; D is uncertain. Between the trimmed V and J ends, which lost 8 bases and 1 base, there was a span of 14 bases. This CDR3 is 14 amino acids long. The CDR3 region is CASQSLVENTEAFF. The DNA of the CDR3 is TGTGCCAGCCAATCGTTGGTGGAGAACACTGAAGCTTTCTTT.

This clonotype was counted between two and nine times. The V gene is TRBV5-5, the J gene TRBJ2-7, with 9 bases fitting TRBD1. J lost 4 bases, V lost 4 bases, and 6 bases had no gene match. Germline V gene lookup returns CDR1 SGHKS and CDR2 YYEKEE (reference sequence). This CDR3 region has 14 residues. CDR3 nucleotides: TGTGCCAGCAGCCCGATCGGGACAGGGTACGAGCAGTACTTC. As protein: CASSPIGTGYEQYF.

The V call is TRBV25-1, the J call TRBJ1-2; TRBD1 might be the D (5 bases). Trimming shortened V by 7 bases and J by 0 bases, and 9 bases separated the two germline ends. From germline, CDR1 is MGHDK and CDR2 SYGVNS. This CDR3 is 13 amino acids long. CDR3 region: CASTGTTNYGYTF. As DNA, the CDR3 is TGTGCCAGCACAGGGACGACTAACTATGGCTACACCTTC.